This section outlines one TCR beta chain sequence together with its context. Source study methods: It was from reference gene primer amplification that nucleated cell counts were estimated. The table came from immunoSEQ multiplex PCR; TCRdb's copy has only in-frame clones and leaves some out. V, J and clone size are those of that table, while D and trimming were read from the DNA. The sample has about 27,000 clones; 65% to 90% are singletons. This record belongs to a study of blood T cell repertoires in COVID-19. In the study overall: The United States, Italy and Spain provided the acute and convalescent COVID-19 samples. Nucleic acid was either cDNA or gDNA, and it came from T cells, B-cell-depleted T cells, or PBMCs.

Germline V CDR1 and CDR2: MDHEN, SYDVKM. This CDR3 is 15 amino acids long. The V and J ends lost 5 bases and 5 bases respectively, with 16 bases between them. The sequence derives from a man aged 65 to 85 with active COVID-19. The chain couples TRBV28 to TRBJ2-1; D is uncertain. The sequenced sample was peripheral blood. The chain's CDR3 is CASSQRLTLDNEQFF. The DNA for the CDR3 is TGTGCCAGCAGTCAGAGACTGACGTTGGACAATGAGCAGTTCTTC.